These 6 T cell receptor beta chains originate from one sample sequenced in a study of blood T cell repertoires in COVID-19. Sequenced by immunoSEQ multiplex PCR; TCRdb stores in-frame clones only, minus some. Of over 450,000 clones in the sample, 89% were seen once. The sequenced material came from peripheral blood. Receptor source: a man aged 18 to 35 with COVID-19, enrolled during active disease.

The chain carries TRBV30 and TRBJ2-5; possible D gene TRBD2, 5 bases. Trimming shortened V by 3 bases and J by 1 base, and 6 bases separated the two germline ends. Germline V gene data show CDR1 as GTSNPN and CDR2 as SVGIG (reference sequence). This CDR3 region has 12 residues. Here the CDR3 reads CAWRLGQETQYF. The CDR3, as DNA: TGTGCCTGGAGACTAGGCCAAGAGACCCAGTACTTC. The whole variable domain, remainder taken from reference TRBV30 and TRBJ2-5, is SQTIHQWPATLVQPVGSPLSLECTVEGTSNPNLYWYRQAAGRGLQLLFYSVGIGQISSEVPQNLSASRPQDRQFILSSKKLLLSDSGFYLCAWRLGQETQYFGPGTRLLVL.

This chain uses TRBV6-5 with TRBJ2-1; possibly TRBD2 for D (7 bases). In germline, CDR1 is MNHEY, CDR2 SVGAGI. The CDR3 length is 16 residues. Trimming removed 2 bases at V and 4 bases at J, with 15 bases between. The DNA of the CDR3 is TGTGCCAGCAGTTACCGGCGGGCGGGGGCATACAATGAGCAGTTCTTC. Protein sequence: CASSYRRAGAYNEQFF.

The chain employs TRBV5-1 and TRBJ2-1; 9 nucleotides match TRBD2. The CDR3 length is 16 residues. Looked up from germline, CDR1 is SGHRS and CDR2 is YFSETQ. V shed 3 bases and J 2 bases; nucleotides not matched to a gene: 6. The CDR3 protein is CASSSAGGATYNEQFF. The CDR3 region has the DNA TGCGCCAGCAGCTCAGCGGGGGGTGCGACCTACAATGAGCAGTTCTTC. The entire variable domain, with the rest obtained from reference TRBV5-1 and TRBJ2-1, is as follows: KAGVTQTPRYLIKTRGQQVTLSCSPISGHRSVSWYQQTPGQGLQFLFEYFSETQRNKGNFPGRFSGRQFSNSRSEMNVSTLELGDSALYLCASSSAGGATYNEQFFGPGTRLTVL.

In its sample, this clone was seen once. The rearrangement links TRBV2 to TRBJ2-1; D is possibly TRBD2 (5 bases). Trimming pared 6 bases from V and 9 bases from J, leaving 15 bases between. Per germline, CDR1 SNHLY and CDR2 FYNNEI. The CDR3 has 13 amino acids. The CDR3 sequence: CASRDPLVTEQFF. The CDR3 nucleotides read TGTGCCAGCAGGGACCCACTAGTTACTGAGCAGTTCTTC. Full variable domain (remainder filled in from reference TRBV2 and TRBJ2-1): EPEVTQTPSHQVTQMGQEVILRCVPISNHLYFYWYRQILGQKVEFLVSFYNNEISEKSEIFDDQFSVERPDGSNFTLKIRSTKLEDSAMYFCASRDPLVTEQFFGPGTRLTVL.

The rearrangement joins TRBV13 to TRBJ1-3; 7 nucleotides match TRBD1. V trimming: 5 bases; J trimming: 0 bases; junction bases outside the gene matches: 7. This CDR3 spans 16 amino acids. Germline CDR1 is PRHDT and CDR2 is FYEKMQ (reference sequence). In DNA, the CDR3 is TGTGCCAGCAGCCAAGCAGGGGGTAGCTCTGGAAACACCATATATTTT. Its translation: CASSQAGGSSGNTIYF.

CDR3 sequence reads: CASRETSTYEQYF. The CDR3 nucleotides read TGCGCCAGCAGGGAGACATCCACCTACGAGCAGTACTTC. This sequence joins TRBV10-2 and TRBJ2-7; D is unclear. The V and J ends lost 6 bases and 2 bases respectively, with 11 bases between them. This CDR3 contains 13 residues. Germline V CDR1 and CDR2: WSHSY, SAAADI.